This TCR beta chain derives from a study of HIV-infected patients and healthy controls. TCRdb re-analysed the 5' RACE reads in MiXCR, keeping a single row per CDR3 protein. The data hold roughly 68,000 distinct CDR3 sequences, with about a fifth observed a single time. In this sample, this clonotype turned up a few times. The CDR3 has 14 residues. The germline V gene has CDR1 SNHLY and CDR2 FYNNEI. V was trimmed by 4 bases and J by 0 bases, leaving 9 bases between them. J is TRBJ1-1 and V is TRBV2; D is uncertain. What was sequenced was CD4+ T cells from blood. The origin of this receptor is a human donor in good health. The DNA for the CDR3 is TGTGCCAGCAGTGGAACGGTTATGAACACTGAAGCTTTCTTT. This gives the protein CASSGTVMNTEAFF.